The 2 T cell receptor beta chains in this list originate from one sample, sequenced in a study of blood T cell repertoires in COVID-19. Sequencing used immunoSEQ multiplex PCR; TCRdb keeps in-frame clones, though not all of them. Found here are 70,000 or so clones, over 75% of them singletons; the top ten hold roughly 28%. Sequencing was done on a sample of peripheral blood. The receptors stem from an elderly woman with active or convalescent COVID-19.

The chain uses TRBV19 and TRBJ1-5; D may be TRBD1 (5 bases). V lost 5 bases to trimming and J lost 6 bases, with 20 bases between them. This CDR3 has 16 residues. Germline V gene data show CDR1 as LNHDA and CDR2 as SQIVND (reference sequence). CDR3 amino acids: CASSQTIRGGGQPQHF. The CDR3 region has the DNA TGTGCCAGTAGTCAGACAATAAGGGGAGGTGGTCAGCCCCAGCATTTT.

This chain links TRBV19 with TRBJ2-2; 11 nucleotides line up with TRBD2. There are 16 residues in the CDR3. Germline loops: CDR1 LNHDA, CDR2 SQIVND (reference sequence). V dropped 7 bases and J dropped 7; count of bases not matched to a gene: 11. CDR3 residues: CASNPLAGELGGELFF. The CDR3 DNA is TGTGCCAGTAACCCACTAGCGGGGGAACTTGGCGGGGAGCTGTTTTTT.